These 2 T cell receptor beta chains were sequenced from one sample in a study of Tregs in tolerant kidney transplant recipients. Produced via immunoSEQ multiplex PCR; TCRdb's table is partial and in-frame only. The sample shows around 63,000 clones, 80% to 90% of them seen only once. This material consisted of Tregs from blood, taken before the transplant. The receptors come from a human donor who received a combined kidney and bone marrow transplant.

This rearrangement joins TRBV6-6 to TRBJ1-2; D not resolved. The V gene lost 4 bases and the J gene lost 8 bases, with 11 bases spanning the gap. Germline assignment: CDR1 MNHNY and CDR2 SVGAGI (reference sequence). The CDR3 totals 12 residues. In nucleotides, the CDR3 is TGTGCCAGCAGTTCAGATACTGGGGGCTACACCTTC. Translating gives CASSSDTGGYTF.

The chain is built from TRBV27 and TRBJ2-7; tentatively, D is TRBD1 or TRBD2 (5 bases each). CDR3 length equals 13 residues. Germline V gene lookup returns CDR1 MNHEY and CDR2 SMNVEV (reference sequence). The V and J ends lost 2 bases and 6 bases respectively, with 11 bases between them. CDR3 protein: CASSLRLRGEQYF. For the CDR3, the DNA is TGTGCCAGCAGTTTAAGGTTGAGGGGCGAGCAGTACTTC.